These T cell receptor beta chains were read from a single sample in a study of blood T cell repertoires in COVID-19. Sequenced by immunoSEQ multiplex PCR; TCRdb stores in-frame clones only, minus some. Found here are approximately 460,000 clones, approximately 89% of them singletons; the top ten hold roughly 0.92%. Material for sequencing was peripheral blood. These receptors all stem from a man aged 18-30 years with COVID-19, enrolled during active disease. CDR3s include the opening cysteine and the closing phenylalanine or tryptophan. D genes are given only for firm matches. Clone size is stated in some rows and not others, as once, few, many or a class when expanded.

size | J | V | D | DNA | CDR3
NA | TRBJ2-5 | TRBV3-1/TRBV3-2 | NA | TGTGCCAGCAGCCAAGTCGGGCTAGCGAAGACCCAGTACTTC | CASSQVGLAKTQYF
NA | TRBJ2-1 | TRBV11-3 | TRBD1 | TGTGCCAGCAGCTTAGAGGTCTGGCTACCGGGACAGGGACACAATGAGCAGTTCTTC | CASSLEVWLPGQGHNEQFF
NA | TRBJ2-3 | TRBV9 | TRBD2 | TGTGCCAGCAGCATCCTCAGCGGGGGGCTAGAGTATTTT | CASSILSGGLEYF
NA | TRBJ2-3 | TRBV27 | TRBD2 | TGTGCCAGCACCCCTCTGGGACTAGCGGGAGCAGATACGCAGTATTTT | CASTPLGLAGADTQYF
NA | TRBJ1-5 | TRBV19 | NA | TGTGCCAGTATCTCCAGTTATAGCAATCAGCCCCAGCATTTT | CASISSYSNQPQHF
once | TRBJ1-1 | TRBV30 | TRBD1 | TGTGCCTGGAGAGGACAGGCCAACACTGAAGCTTTCTTT | CAWRGQANTEAFF
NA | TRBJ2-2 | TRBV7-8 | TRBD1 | TGTGCCAGCGGGGACAGGAACACCGGGGAGCTGTTTTTT | CASGDRNTGELFF
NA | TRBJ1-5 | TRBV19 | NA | TGTGCCAGTAGTCCAACAGGGAGTGAGCAGCCCCAGCATTTT | CASSPTGSEQPQHF
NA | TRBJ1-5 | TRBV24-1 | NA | TGTGCCACCAGTGATGGGGCAGGGTCGAGTCAGCCCCAGCATTTT | CATSDGAGSSQPQHF
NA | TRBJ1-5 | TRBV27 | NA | TGTGCCAGCAGTCCGGGCGTTGGGGAGGGGAGGACTCAGCCCCAGCATTTT | CASSPGVGEGRTQPQHF
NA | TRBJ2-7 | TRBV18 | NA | TGTGCCAGCTCACGTGGCACCCTCTACGAGCAGTACTTC | CASSRGTLYEQYF
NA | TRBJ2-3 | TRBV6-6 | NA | TGTGCCAGCAATCTCGGAGGCACAGATACGCAGTATTTT | CASNLGGTDTQYF
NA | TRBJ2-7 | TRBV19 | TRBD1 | TGTGCCAGTAGTACTGACAGGGACGCCTACGAGCAGTACTTC | CASSTDRDAYEQYF
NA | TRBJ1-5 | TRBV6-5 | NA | TGTGCCAGCAGTCCACAGGGTAATCAGCCCCAGCATTTT | CASSPQGNQPQHF
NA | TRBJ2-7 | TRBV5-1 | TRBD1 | TGCGCCAGCAGCTTCGCCCGTTCGGGACAGGGTGCCTACGAGCAGTACTTC | CASSFARSGQGAYEQYF
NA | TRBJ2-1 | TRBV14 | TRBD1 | TGTGCCAGCAGCCAAGTCCCGGGACAGGAGATTTACAATGAGCAGTTCTTC | CASSQVPGQEIYNEQFF
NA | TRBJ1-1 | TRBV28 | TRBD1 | TGTGCCAGCAGTGGGGACAGGGACACTGAAGCTTTCTTT | CASSGDRDTEAFF
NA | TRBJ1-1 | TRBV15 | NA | TGTGCCACCAGCAGGGTTAGTACTGAAGCTTTCTTT | CATSRVSTEAFF
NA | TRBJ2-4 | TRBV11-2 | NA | TGTGCCAGCAGCCCCGGGGTCGGAGGGGCCAAAAACATTCAGTACTTC | CASSPGVGGAKNIQYF
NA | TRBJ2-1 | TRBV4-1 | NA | TGCGCCAGCAGCCAAGATAACACCGATACCTACAATGAGCAGTTCTTC | CASSQDNTDTYNEQFF
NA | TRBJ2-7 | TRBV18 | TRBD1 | TGTGCCAGCTCCATAGGACAGGGCTTCGAGCAGTACTTC | CASSIGQGFEQYF
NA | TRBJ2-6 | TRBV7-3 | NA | TGTGCCAGCAGCTTCACTGGGGCCAACGTCCTGACTTTC | CASSFTGANVLTF
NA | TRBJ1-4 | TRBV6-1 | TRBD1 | TGTGCCAGCAGTGAAGGACAGGGACATGAAAAACTGTTTTTT | CASSEGQGHEKLFF
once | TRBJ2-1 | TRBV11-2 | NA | TGTGCCAGCAGCTTAGATTGGACAGCTACCTACAATGAGCAGTTCTTC | CASSLDWTATYNEQFF
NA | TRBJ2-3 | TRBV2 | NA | TGTGCCAGCATCCCGACTGGCACAGATACGCAGTATTTT | CASIPTGTDTQYF
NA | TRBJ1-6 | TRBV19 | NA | TGTGCCAGTAGCCGCGGACAGACTAATTCACCCCTCCACTTT | CASSRGQTNSPLHF
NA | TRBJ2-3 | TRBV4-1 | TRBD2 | TGCGCCAGCAGCTTTCCGGGGACTAGCACTCGGGATACGCAGTATTTT | CASSFPGTSTRDTQYF
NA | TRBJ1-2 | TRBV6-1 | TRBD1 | TGTGCCAGCAATGAACAGGGGACGAGGTCCGGCTACACCTTC | CASNEQGTRSGYTF
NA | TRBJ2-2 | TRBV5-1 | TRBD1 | TGCGCCAGCAGCTTGGAGCCAGGGGGAGCCGGGGAGCTGTTTTTT | CASSLEPGGAGELFF
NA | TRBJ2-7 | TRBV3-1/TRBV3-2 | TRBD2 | TGTGCCAGCAGCCAAGTACCCCCTAGCGGGAGGGCCCACGAGCAGTACTTC | CASSQVPPSGRAHEQYF
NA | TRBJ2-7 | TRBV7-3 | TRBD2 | TGTGCCAGCAGCTTAACAGCGGGAGTCACCTACGAGCAGTACTTC | CASSLTAGVTYEQYF
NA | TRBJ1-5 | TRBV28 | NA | TGTGCCAGCGAGTCTTACCCGCCCCAGCATTTT | CASESYPPQHF
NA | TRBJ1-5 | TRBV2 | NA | TGTGCCAGCTCGCTCGACGGAGCAGATCAGCCCCAGCATTTT | CASSLDGADQPQHF
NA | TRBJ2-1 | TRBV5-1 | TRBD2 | TGCGCCAGCAGCTTGGTTGCGGGAGGAGTGAATGAGCAGTTCTTC | CASSLVAGGVNEQFF
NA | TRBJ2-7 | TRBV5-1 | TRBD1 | TGCGCCAGCAGCTTAGGGACAGTGGCATCCTACGAGCAGTACTTC | CASSLGTVASYEQYF
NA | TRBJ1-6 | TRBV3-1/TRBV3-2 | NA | TGTGCCAGCAGCCAATATGGGGGCGGTAATTCACCCCTCCACTTT | CASSQYGGGNSPLHF
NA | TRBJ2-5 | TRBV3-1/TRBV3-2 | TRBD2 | TGTGCCAGCAGCCAAGTAGCCGGGGGGGGGACCCAGTACTTC | CASSQVAGGGTQYF
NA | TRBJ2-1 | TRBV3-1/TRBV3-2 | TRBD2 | TGTGCCAGCAGCCAGGTGCGGCTAGCGGGAGATGAGCAGTTCTTC | CASSQVRLAGDEQFF
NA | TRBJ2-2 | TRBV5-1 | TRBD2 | TGCGCCAGCAGCCTAACTCTAGCGGGACTGAACACCGGGGAGCTGTTTTTT | CASSLTLAGLNTGELFF
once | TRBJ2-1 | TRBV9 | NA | TGTGCCTCCCAGTCCAGTCTCTTGGATGAGCAGTTCTTC | CASQSSLLDEQFF
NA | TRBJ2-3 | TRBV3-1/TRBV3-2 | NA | TGTGCCAGCAGCCAAGATCACAGCAGGGGAACGCAGTATTTT | CASSQDHSRGTQYF
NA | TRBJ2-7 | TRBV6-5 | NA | TGTGCCAGCAGTTACGGAGGACTGACAGGAGAGCAGTACTTC | CASSYGGLTGEQYF
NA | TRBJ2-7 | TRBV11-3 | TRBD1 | TGTGCCAGCAGCGTAGGAGAGGACAGGGACAGAAAGCAGTACTTC | CASSVGEDRDRKQYF
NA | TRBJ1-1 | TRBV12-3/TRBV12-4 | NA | TGTGCCAGCAGCTCCTACCCGAACACTGAAGCTTTCTTT | CASSSYPNTEAFF
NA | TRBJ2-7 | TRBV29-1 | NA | TGCAGCGTTGCTAGCGTCGACTACGAGCAGTACTTC | CSVASVDYEQYF